Below are 21 T cell receptor beta chains sequenced from a single sample in a study of spatial heterogeneity in lung cancer. Overall study findings and caveats: Mutation counts in tumors were tracked by counts of expanded intratumoral alpha and beta TCRs.

TCRdb called the 5' RACE reads again in MiXCR, with one record for every CDR3 protein. Of 15,000 to 20,000 distinct CDR3 sequences listed, almost 6% are singletons. The time point: sample taken at primary tumor resection. These receptors are not linked to any known antigen. The input for sequencing was lung tumor tissue, taken at surgery. Source of these receptors: a female donor with early-stage non-small cell lung cancer.

This clonotype came up a few times. The library was built for alpha chains, so this beta chain is an off-target read and its size means little. The chain carries TRBV5-1 and TRBJ2-1; 7 bases agree with TRBD1. The CDR3 contains 14 residues. The germline V gene has CDR1 SGHRS and CDR2 YFSETQ. The ends lost 4 bases at V and 5 bases at J; junction bases unmatched: 6. The CDR3 loop reads CASSPGTANNEQFF. DNA for the CDR3: TGCGCCAGCAGCCCTGGGACAGCCAACAATGAGCAGTTCTTC.

In this sample, this clonotype turned up many times. A library prepared for alpha chains yielded this beta chain as an off-target read; its size is of little meaning. The chain couples TRBV7-8 to TRBJ2-1; TRBD2 agrees at 13 bases. The CDR3 runs to 17 residues. V gave up 4 bases and J gave up 7 bases; unmatched junction bases: 10. Germline-derived CDR1 and CDR2 are SGHVS and FQNEAQ. The CDR3 loop reads CASSSVGLAGERNEQFF. For the CDR3, the DNA is TGTGCCAGCAGCTCTGTAGGACTAGCGGGAGAAAGGAATGAGCAGTTCTTC.

This clonotype was found many times. This beta chain is a stray read from a library made for alpha chains; its abundance is not meaningful. DNA for the CDR3: TGTGCCAGCAGACCCCCGGGACTAGCGGGATCTAGCTCCTACAATGAGCAGTTCTTC. Amino acid sequence: CASRPPGLAGSSSYNEQFF. The chain couples TRBV28 to TRBJ2-1, with TRBD2 matching 13 bases. CDR3 size: 19 residues. Germline trimming cut 6 bases from V and 0 bases from J; bases unmatched to any gene: 11. Germline V gene data show CDR1 as MDHEN and CDR2 as SYDVKM.

This clonotype was seen more than once but under ten times. The size of this beta chain means little, since it is a stray read in a library made for alpha chains. The V and J genes are TRBV3-1 and TRBJ2-2; D is possibly TRBD2 (6 bases). The CDR3 length is 15 residues. Trimming removed 1 base from V and 5 bases from J, with 11 bases in between. Germline V gene lookup returns CDR1 LGHDT and CDR2 YNNKEL (reference sequence). For the CDR3, the DNA is TGTGCCAGCAGCCAAGGCGGGAAGTCAACCGGGGAGCTGTTTTTT. It is translated as CASSQGGKSTGELFF.

Only a few counts were recorded for this clonotype. Because this beta chain is a stray read in a library intended to capture alpha chains, its abundance should not be given much weight. The rearrangement links TRBV10-1 to TRBJ1-1; 10 bases map to TRBD1. The ends lost 6 bases at V and 5 bases at J; junction bases unmatched: 6. Germline V gene lookup returns CDR1 WNHNN and CDR2 SYGVQD (reference sequence). The CDR3 is 14 residues long. The CDR3 DNA is TGCGCCAGCAGCGACAGGGGGCTGGGGACTGAAGCTTTCTTT. It specifies CASSDRGLGTEAFF.

This clonotype came up many times. Being off target in a library aimed at alpha chains, this beta chain has a size of little meaning. The genes are TRBV20-1 and TRBJ2-6; 7 nucleotides agree with TRBD1. J lost 2 bases, V lost 3 bases, and 4 bases had no gene match. CDR1 is DFQATT, CDR2 SNEGSKA, per germline (reference sequence). CDR3 length: 15 residues. The CDR3 region has the DNA TGCAGTGCTAGTGCCACAGGGGCTGGGGCCAACGTCCTGACTTTC. Translation gives CSASATGAGANVLTF.

This clonotype was found many times. This beta chain turned up in a library designed for alpha chains; as an off-target read, its abundance says little. The chain is built from TRBV29-1 and TRBJ2-5, with 10 bases lining up with TRBD1. J was trimmed by 5 bases and V by 6 bases; bases with no gene match: 6. The germline gives CDR1 SQVTM, CDR2 ANQGSEA. The CDR3 sequence is 13 residues long. CDR3 bases: TGCAGCGTCAGACAGGGGGCGGGGGAGACCCAGTACTTC. Its translation is CSVRQGAGETQYF.

This clonotype has at least ten counts. The library was built for alpha chains, so this beta chain is an off-target read and its size means little. The J gene is TRBJ2-7, the V gene TRBV11-2, with D unresolved. The germline V gene encodes CDR1 SGHAT and CDR2 FQNNGV. Trimming removed 3 bases from V and 0 bases from J, with 6 bases in between. The CDR3 is 13 amino acids. The CDR3 protein is CASSLGSSYEQYF. The CDR3 coding sequence is TGTGCCAGCAGCTTGGGTAGCTCCTACGAGCAGTACTTC. Variable domain in full (rest from reference TRBV11-2 and TRBJ2-7): EAGVAQSPRYKIIEKRQSVAFWCNPISGHATLYWYQQILGQGPKLLIQFQNNGVVDDSQLPKDRFSAERLKGVDSTLKIQPAKLEDSAVYLCASSLGSSYEQYFGPGTRLTVT.

In this sample, this clonotype turned up many times. In a library made to pick up alpha chains, this beta chain is a stray read with a size that means little. J is TRBJ1-2 and V is TRBV5-1; 9 bases align to TRBD1. V was pared by 3 bases and J by 6 bases, with 3 bases of the junction left unmatched. CDR3 length: 13 amino acids. Per the germline V gene, CDR1 is SGHRS and CDR2 is YFSETQ. CDR3 nucleotide sequence: TGCGCCAGCAGCTGGGGACAGGGCGATGGCTACACCTTC. It yields the protein CASSWGQGDGYTF.

At least ten counts were recorded for this clonotype. In a library made to pick up alpha chains, this beta chain is a stray read with a size that means little. This chain joins TRBV20-1 and TRBJ2-1; TRBD2 might be the D (5 bases). The CDR3 sequence is 12 residues long. The ends were cut back, 4 bases at V and 6 bases at J, with 10 bases in the middle. CDR1 is DFQATT, CDR2 SNEGSKA, per germline (reference sequence). CDR3 coding DNA: TGCAGTGCTACCGGGGTCTCCAATGAGCAGTTCTTC. Amino acid sequence: CSATGVSNEQFF.

This clonotype was seen repeatedly, ten times or more. The library was designed around alpha chains, so this beta chain is a stray read whose abundance carries little weight. The rearrangement joins TRBV6-5 to TRBJ2-2, with 16 positions matching TRBD2. The CDR3 has 19 amino acids. V was pared by 0 bases and J by 5 bases, with 6 bases of the junction left unmatched. Looked up from germline, CDR1 is MNHEY and CDR2 is SVGAGI. CDR3 sequence reads: CASSYSGLAGGTRTGELFF. In DNA, the CDR3 is TGTGCCAGCAGTTACTCGGGACTAGCGGGAGGGACGAGGACCGGGGAGCTGTTTTTT.

The sample holds many counts of this clonotype. Found in a library prepared for alpha chains, this beta chain is an off-target read, and its abundance has little meaning. The chain joins TRBV28 to TRBJ1-5; the D is unclear. The CDR3 is made up of 12 amino acids. Germline V gene data show CDR1 as MDHEN and CDR2 as SYDVKM. Trimming cost V 7 bases and J 6 bases, with 10 bases left between them. CDR3 region: CASIGFGQPQHF. DNA for the CDR3: TGTGCCAGCATCGGTTTCGGTCAGCCCCAGCATTTT.

Many counts were recorded for this clonotype. Because the library targeted alpha chains, this beta chain is an off-target read whose size means little. The chain has TRBV19 and TRBJ1-5; D is ambiguous. Trimming removed 3 bases at V and 2 bases at J, with 14 bases between. This CDR3 is 16 amino acids long. Germline loops: CDR1 LNHDA, CDR2 SQIVND (reference sequence). CDR3 sequence (DNA): TGTGCCAGTAGTATTTTGCGAGTCGTAGGCAATCAGCCCCAGCATTTT. This encodes CASSILRVVGNQPQHF.

This clonotype has more than one count but fewer than ten. Little can be read into the size of this beta chain, an off-target read in a library designed for alpha chains. The gene calls are TRBV20-1 and TRBJ2-3; 10 bases are a match to TRBD2. Germline V gene data show CDR1 as DFQATT and CDR2 as SNEGSKA (reference sequence). The junction had 5 bases not matched to a gene; V was cut back by 0 bases and J by 2 bases. The CDR3 extends over 16 amino acids. Written as DNA, the CDR3 is TGCAGTGCTAGAGATGGTACTAGCGGGAACACAGATACGCAGTATTTT. Translated, it gives CSARDGTSGNTDTQYF.

This clonotype is classed as medium-sized. As an off-target read in a library built for alpha chains, this beta chain has a frequency of little significance. The chain uses TRBV5-1 and TRBJ2-6; perhaps TRBD1 as D (6 bases). The V and J ends lost 4 bases and 0 bases respectively, with 11 bases between them. CDR1 and CDR2 (germline): SGHRS, YFSETQ. The CDR3 covers 16 residues. Here the CDR3 reads CASSQGQSSGANVLTF. The CDR3 DNA reads TGCGCCAGCAGCCAAGGACAGAGCTCTGGGGCCAACGTCCTGACTTTC.

This clonotype was observed at least ten times. As an off-target read in a library built for alpha chains, this beta chain has a frequency of little significance. The rearrangement uses TRBV5-1 and TRBJ2-2; D is undetermined. Germline values: CDR1 SGHRS, CDR2 YFSETQ. V gave up 5 bases and J gave up 13 bases, with 21 bases separating them. This CDR3 is built from 14 residues. The CDR3 is CASSPNTENVRLFF. Written as DNA, the CDR3 is TGCGCCAGCAGTCCGAACACGGAAAACGTTCGGCTGTTTTTT. Based on the CDR3 plus reference TRBV5-1 and TRBJ2-2, the full variable domain is KAGVTQTPRYLIKTRGQQVTLSCSPISGHRSVSWYQQTPGQGLQFLFEYFSETQRNKGNFPGRFSGRQFSNSRSEMNVSTLELGDSALYLCASSPNTENVRLFFGEGSRLTVL.

The sample holds many counts of this clonotype. Little can be read into the size of this beta chain, an off-target read in a library designed for alpha chains. This chain joins TRBV28 and TRBJ2-7, with 13 bases aligning to TRBD2. The CDR3 is made up of 17 amino acids. Unmatched junction bases numbered 9, after V lost 0 bases and J lost 7 bases. CDR1 and CDR2 from the germline V gene are MDHEN and SYDVKM. Here the CDR3 DNA reads TGTGCCAGCAGTTTATGGGTACTAGCGGGAGGGCCGGGGGAGCAGTACTTC. Protein product: CASSLWVLAGGPGEQYF.

In this sample, this clonotype turned up many times. This beta chain is off target for a library built for alpha chains, so its abundance means little. The gene calls are TRBV10-2 and TRBJ2-3; TRBD1 agrees at 7 bases. Germline V gene data show CDR1 as WSHSY and CDR2 as SAAADI. The ends lost 5 bases at V and 2 bases at J; junction bases unmatched: 7. The CDR3 contains 15 residues. The DNA of the CDR3 is TGCGCCAGCAGTCCGGATCAGGGGGTCACAGATACGCAGTATTTT. Translation gives CASSPDQGVTDTQYF.

This clonotype was observed a handful of times. This beta chain turned up in a library designed for alpha chains; as an off-target read, its abundance says little. The chain couples TRBV9 to TRBJ2-2; 7 nucleotides match TRBD2. The CDR3 length is 16 residues. CDR1 and CDR2 (germline): SGDLS, YYNGEE. V gave up 0 bases and J gave up 5 bases; unmatched junction bases: 7. The CDR3 region is CASSVAPPGGTGELFF. In DNA form, the CDR3 reads TGTGCCAGCAGCGTAGCTCCCCCGGGGGGTACCGGGGAGCTGTTTTTT.

This clonotype has at least ten counts. The library was designed around alpha chains, so this beta chain is a stray read whose abundance carries little weight. This chain uses TRBV30 with TRBJ2-5, with 7 bases that match TRBD2. The V gene end was trimmed by 1 base and the J gene end by 1 base; junction bases not matched to a gene: 3. Germline V gene sequence: CDR1 GTSNPN, CDR2 SVGIG (reference sequence). The CDR3 runs to 14 residues. The CDR3 loop reads CAWSGGGAQETQYF. The CDR3 coding sequence is TGTGCCTGGAGTGGGGGAGGGGCCCAAGAGACCCAGTACTTC. Drawing the rest from reference TRBV30 and TRBJ2-5, the complete variable domain is SQTIHQWPATLVQPVGSPLSLECTVEGTSNPNLYWYRQAAGRGLQLLFYSVGIGQISSEVPQNLSASRPQDRQFILSSKKLLLSDSGFYLCAWSGGGAQETQYFGPGTRLLVL.

This clonotype was recorded at least ten times. Being off target in a library aimed at alpha chains, this beta chain has a size of little meaning. This chain joins TRBV5-4 and TRBJ2-7; 10 nucleotides align to TRBD2. CDR3 length: 15 residues. Germline-derived CDR1 and CDR2 are SGHNT and YYREEE (reference sequence). V dropped 4 bases and J dropped 0; count of bases not matched to a gene: 4. For the CDR3, the DNA is TGTGCCAGCAGCGCCGGGACTAGCGTCTCCTACGAGCAGTACTTC. It translates to CASSAGTSVSYEQYF. The variable domain in full, completed from reference TRBV5-4 and TRBJ2-7, reads ETGVTQSPTHLIKTRGQQVTLRCSSQSGHNTVSWYQQALGQGPQFIFQYYREEENGRGNFPPRFSGLQFPNYSSELNVNALELDDSALYLCASSAGTSVSYEQYFGPGTRLTVT.